One and the same sample provided the 5 T cell receptor beta chains below, sequenced in a study of blood T cell repertoires in COVID-19. Data came from immunoSEQ multiplex PCR; TCRdb stores just in-frame clones and leaves some out. The sample holds some 170,000 clones, roughly 87% seen once. The sequenced material came from PBMCs or T cells enriched from blood (not recorded which). These receptors came from a human donor with acute COVID-19. The donor label of this sample is uncertain.

The chain has TRBV11-2 and TRBJ2-7; D is possibly TRBD2 (5 bases). The CDR3 is 14 residues long. Trimming took off 0 bases at V and 0 bases at J, with 6 bases between the two ends. CDR1 and CDR2 (germline): SGHAT, FQNNGV. CDR3 DNA sequence: TGTGCCAGCAGCTTAGATGGACTCTCCTACGAGCAGTACTTC. Its translation is CASSLDGLSYEQYF.

This sequence joins TRBV7-9 and TRBJ2-7; TRBD1 matches 11 bases. V shed 5 bases and J 2 bases; nucleotides not matched to a gene: 5. The length of the CDR3 is 15 residues. Germline V gene data show CDR1 as SEHNR and CDR2 as FQNEAQ (reference sequence). For the CDR3, the DNA is TGTGCCAGCAGCAGGGGGACAGGGGGAACCTACGAGCAGTACTTC. It is translated as CASSRGTGGTYEQYF. Supplemented by reference TRBV7-9 and TRBJ2-7, the full variable domain reads DTGVSQNPRHKITKRGQNVTFRCDPISEHNRLYWYRQTLGQGPEFLTYFQNEAQLEKSRLLSDRFSAERPKGSFSTLEIQRTEQGDSAMYLCASSRGTGGTYEQYFGPGTRLTVT.

V usage is TRBV28 and J usage is TRBJ2-3; no clear D. The CDR3 length is 16 residues. Germline V gene data show CDR1 as MDHEN and CDR2 as SYDVKM. V dropped 6 bases and J dropped 6 bases, with 22 bases sitting between them. This chain's CDR3 is CASSSSGLGKSDTQYF. In DNA form, the CDR3 reads TGTGCCAGCAGCTCTTCCGGTCTAGGAAAGTCCGATACGCAGTATTTT.

V usage is TRBV5-1 and J usage is TRBJ1-2; D ambiguous. Trimming removed 0 bases from V and 4 bases from J, with 10 bases in between. This CDR3 is 14 amino acids long. Germline V gene data show CDR1 as SGHRS and CDR2 as YFSETQ. In DNA form, the CDR3 reads TGCGCCAGCAGCTTGGCAGGCAGCTCCTATGGCTACACCTTC. This translates into CASSLAGSSYGYTF.

The chain links TRBV7-2 to TRBJ1-2; D is ambiguous. Germline assignment: CDR1 SGHTA and CDR2 FQGNSA. V lost 5 bases and J 4 bases, leaving 17 bases between the germline ends. CDR3 length: 15 residues. The CDR3 DNA sequence: TGTGCCAGCAGCCCGTTTAGCCATTCTGGCTATGGCTACACCTTC. Translating gives CASSPFSHSGYGYTF.